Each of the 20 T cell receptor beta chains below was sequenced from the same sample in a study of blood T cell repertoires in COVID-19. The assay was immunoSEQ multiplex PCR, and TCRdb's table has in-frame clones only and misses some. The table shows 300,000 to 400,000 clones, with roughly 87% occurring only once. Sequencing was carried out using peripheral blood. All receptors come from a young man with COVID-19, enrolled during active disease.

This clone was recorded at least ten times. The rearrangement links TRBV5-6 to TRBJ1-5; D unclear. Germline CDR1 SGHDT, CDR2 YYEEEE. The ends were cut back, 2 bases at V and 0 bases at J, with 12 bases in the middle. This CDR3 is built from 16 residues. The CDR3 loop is CASSLNGENSNQPQHF. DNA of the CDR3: TGTGCCAGCAGCTTAAATGGGGAGAATAGCAATCAGCCCCAGCATTTT.

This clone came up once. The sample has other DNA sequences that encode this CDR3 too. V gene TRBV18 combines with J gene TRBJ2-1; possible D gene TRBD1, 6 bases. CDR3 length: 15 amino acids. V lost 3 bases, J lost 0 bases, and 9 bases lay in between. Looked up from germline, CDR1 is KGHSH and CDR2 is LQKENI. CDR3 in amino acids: CASSPVGGSYNEQFF. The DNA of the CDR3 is TGTGCCAGCTCACCGGTAGGGGGCTCCTACAATGAGCAGTTCTTC. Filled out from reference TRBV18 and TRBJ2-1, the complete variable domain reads NAGVMQNPRHLVRRRGQEARLRCSPMKGHSHVYWYRQLPEEGLKFMVYLQKENIIDESGMPKERFSAEFPKEGPSILRIQQVVRGDSAAYFCASSPVGGSYNEQFFGPGTRLTVL.

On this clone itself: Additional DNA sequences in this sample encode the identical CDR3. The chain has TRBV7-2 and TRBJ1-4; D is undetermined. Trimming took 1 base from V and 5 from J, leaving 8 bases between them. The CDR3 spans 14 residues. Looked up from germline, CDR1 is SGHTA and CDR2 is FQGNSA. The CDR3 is CASSLDRGNEKLFF. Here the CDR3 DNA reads TGTGCCAGCAGCTTAGACAGAGGGAATGAAAAACTGTTTTTT.

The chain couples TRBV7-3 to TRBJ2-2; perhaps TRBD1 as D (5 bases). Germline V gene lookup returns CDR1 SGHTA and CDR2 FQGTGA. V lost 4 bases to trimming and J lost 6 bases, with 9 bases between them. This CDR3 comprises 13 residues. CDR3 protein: CASSSRTPGELFF. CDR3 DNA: TGTGCCAGCAGCTCCCGGACACCCGGGGAGCTGTTTTTT.

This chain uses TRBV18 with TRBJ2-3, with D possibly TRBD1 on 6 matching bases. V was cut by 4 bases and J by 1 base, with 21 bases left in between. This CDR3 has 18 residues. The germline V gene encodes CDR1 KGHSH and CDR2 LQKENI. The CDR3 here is CASSLQGQSVLGTDTQYF. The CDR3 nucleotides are TGTGCCAGCTCACTTCAGGGGCAATCGGTTTTGGGCACAGATACGCAGTATTTT.

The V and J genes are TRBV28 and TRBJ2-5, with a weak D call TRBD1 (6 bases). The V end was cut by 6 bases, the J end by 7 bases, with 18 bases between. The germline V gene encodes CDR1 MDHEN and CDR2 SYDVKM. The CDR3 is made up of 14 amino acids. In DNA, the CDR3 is TGTGCCAGCAGGAAACAGGGTCGAGTGGTGACCCAGTACTTC. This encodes CASRKQGRVVTQYF.

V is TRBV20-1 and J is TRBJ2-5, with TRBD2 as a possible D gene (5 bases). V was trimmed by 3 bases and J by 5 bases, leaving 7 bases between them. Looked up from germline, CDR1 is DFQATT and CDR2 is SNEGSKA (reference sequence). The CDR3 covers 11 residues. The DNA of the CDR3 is TGCAGTGCTAGCAAGCGGGAGACCCAGTACTTC. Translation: CSASKRETQYF.

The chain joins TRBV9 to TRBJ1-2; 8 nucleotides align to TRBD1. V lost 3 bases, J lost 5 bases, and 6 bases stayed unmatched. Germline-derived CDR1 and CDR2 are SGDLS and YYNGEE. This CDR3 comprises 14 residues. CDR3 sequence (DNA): TGTGCCAGCAGCGGGACAGGGAACCATTATGGCTACACCTTC. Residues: CASSGTGNHYGYTF.

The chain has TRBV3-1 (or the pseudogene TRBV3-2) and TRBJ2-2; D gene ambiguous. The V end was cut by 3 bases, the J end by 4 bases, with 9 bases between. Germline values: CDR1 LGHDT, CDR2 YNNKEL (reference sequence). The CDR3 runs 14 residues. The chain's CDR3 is CASSQSLGTGELFF. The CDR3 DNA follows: TGTGCCAGCAGCCAGAGCCTCGGCACCGGGGAGCTGTTTTTT.

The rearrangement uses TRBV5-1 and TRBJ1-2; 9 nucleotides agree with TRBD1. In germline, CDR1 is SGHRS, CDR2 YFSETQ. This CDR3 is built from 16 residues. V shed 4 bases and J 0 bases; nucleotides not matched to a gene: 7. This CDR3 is CASSPGTGTSNYGYTF. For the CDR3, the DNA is TGCGCCAGCAGCCCCGGGACAGGGACATCTAACTATGGCTACACCTTC.

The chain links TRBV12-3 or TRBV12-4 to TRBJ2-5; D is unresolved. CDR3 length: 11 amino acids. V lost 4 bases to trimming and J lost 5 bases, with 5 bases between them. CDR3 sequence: CASSSQETQYF. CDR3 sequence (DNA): TGTGCCAGCAGTTCACAGGAGACCCAGTACTTC.

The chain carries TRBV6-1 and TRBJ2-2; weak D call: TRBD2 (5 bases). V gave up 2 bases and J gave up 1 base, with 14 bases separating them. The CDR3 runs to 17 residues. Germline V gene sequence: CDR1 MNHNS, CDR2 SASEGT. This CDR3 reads CASSEQWAGENTGELFF. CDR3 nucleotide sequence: TGTGCCAGCAGTGAACAGTGGGCCGGGGAGAACACCGGGGAGCTGTTTTTT.

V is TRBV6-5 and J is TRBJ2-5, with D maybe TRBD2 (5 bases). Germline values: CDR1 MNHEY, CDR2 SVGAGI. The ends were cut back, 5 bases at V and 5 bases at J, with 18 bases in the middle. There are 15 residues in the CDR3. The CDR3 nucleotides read TGTGCCAGCAGTACCCAGCCGGGGTCTAAGGAGACCCAGTACTTC. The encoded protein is CASSTQPGSKETQYF.

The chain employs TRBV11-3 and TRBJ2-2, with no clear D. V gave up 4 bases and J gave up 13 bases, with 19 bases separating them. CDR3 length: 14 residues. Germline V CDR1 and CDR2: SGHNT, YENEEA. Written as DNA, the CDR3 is TGTGCCAGCAGCTCCGTGGGTCCTCCATCGGGGCTGTTTTTT. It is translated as CASSSVGPPSGLFF.

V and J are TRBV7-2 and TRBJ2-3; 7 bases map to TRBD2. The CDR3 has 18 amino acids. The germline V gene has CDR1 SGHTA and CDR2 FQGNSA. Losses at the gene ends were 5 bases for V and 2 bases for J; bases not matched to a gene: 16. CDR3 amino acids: CASSEKSHQRDPTDTQYF. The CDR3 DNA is TGTGCCAGCAGCGAGAAGTCCCATCAGCGGGACCCCACAGATACGCAGTATTTT.

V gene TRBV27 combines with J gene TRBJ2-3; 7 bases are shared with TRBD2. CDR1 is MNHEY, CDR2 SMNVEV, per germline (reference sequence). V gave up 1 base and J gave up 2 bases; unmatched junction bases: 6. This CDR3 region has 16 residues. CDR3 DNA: TGTGCCAGCAGTTTATTTGCTAGCGGATCCACAGATACGCAGTATTTT. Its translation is CASSLFASGSTDTQYF.

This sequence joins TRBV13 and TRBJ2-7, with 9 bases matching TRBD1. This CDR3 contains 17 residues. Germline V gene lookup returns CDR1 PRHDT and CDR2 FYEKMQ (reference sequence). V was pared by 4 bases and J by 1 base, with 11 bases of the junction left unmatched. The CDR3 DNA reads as TGTGCCAGCAGCTCAGGGGCCGGGACAGGGCAATCCTACGAGCAGTACTTC. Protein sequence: CASSSGAGTGQSYEQYF.

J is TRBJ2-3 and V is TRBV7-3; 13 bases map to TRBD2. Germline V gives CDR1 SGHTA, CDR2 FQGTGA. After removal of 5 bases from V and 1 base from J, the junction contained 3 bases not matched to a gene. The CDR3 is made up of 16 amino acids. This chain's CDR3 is CASSPGLAGGTDTQYF. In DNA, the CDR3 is TGTGCCAGCAGCCCCGGACTAGCGGGGGGCACAGATACGCAGTATTTT. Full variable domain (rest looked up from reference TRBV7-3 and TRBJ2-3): GAGVSQTPSNKVTEKGKYVELRCDPISGHTALYWYRQSLGQGPEFLIYFQGTGAADDSGLPNDRFFAVRPEGSVSTLKIQRTERGDSAVYLCASSPGLAGGTDTQYFGPGTRLTVL.

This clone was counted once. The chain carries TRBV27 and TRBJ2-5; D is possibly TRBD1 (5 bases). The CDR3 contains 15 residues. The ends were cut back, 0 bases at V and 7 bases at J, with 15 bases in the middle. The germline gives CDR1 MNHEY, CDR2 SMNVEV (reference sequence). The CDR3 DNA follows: TGTGCCAGCAGTTTATCGGCCAGGGCAAGAGGGACCCAGTACTTC. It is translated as CASSLSARARGTQYF.

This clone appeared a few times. CDR3 region: CASSLAPGVNYGYTF. CDR3 DNA sequence: TGTGCCAGCAGCTTAGCGCCGGGGGTTAACTATGGCTACACCTTC. V is TRBV7-6 and J is TRBJ1-2; TRBD1 is a possible D gene (5 bases). This CDR3 comprises 15 residues. Trimming took off 0 bases at V and 1 base at J, with 9 bases between the two ends. CDR1 SGHVS and CDR2 FNYEAQ come from the germline V gene.